This T cell receptor beta chain was captured by sequencing in a study of blood T cell repertoires in COVID-19. About the study: The United States, Italy and Spain were the sources of the acute and convalescent COVID-19 samples. T cells, B-cell-depleted T cells, or PBMCs supplied cDNA or gDNA.

The germline V gene has CDR1 MNHEY and CDR2 SVGAGI. The CDR3 extends over 12 amino acids. Trimming removed 5 bases from V and 2 bases from J, with 6 bases in between. Here immunoSEQ multiplex PCR was the method, and the copy in TCRdb shows in-frame clones only, minus some. The table has approximately 100,000 clones, approximately 90% seen once. V gene TRBV6-5 combines with J gene TRBJ1-2; D gene unclear. The specimen sequenced was peripheral blood. This TCR was recovered from a man in his forties or fifties in a cohort sampled during active COVID-19. The CDR3 DNA is TGTGCCAGCAGTAACGGGAACTATGGCTACACCTTC. It translates to CASSNGNYGYTF.